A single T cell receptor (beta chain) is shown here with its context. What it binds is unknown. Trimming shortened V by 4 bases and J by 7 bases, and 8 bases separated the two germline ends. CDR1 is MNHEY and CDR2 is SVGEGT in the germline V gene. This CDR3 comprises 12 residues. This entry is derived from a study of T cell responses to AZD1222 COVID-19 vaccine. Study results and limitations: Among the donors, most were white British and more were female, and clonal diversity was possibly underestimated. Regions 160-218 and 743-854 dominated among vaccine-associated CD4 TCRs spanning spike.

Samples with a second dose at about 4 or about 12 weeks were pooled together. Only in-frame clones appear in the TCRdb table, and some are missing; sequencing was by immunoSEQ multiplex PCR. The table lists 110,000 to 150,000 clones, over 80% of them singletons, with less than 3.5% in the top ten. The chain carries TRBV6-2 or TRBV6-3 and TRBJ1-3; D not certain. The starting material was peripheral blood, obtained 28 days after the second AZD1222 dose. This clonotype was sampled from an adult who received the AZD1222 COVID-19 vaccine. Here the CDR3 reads CASSSSWNTIYF. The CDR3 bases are TGTGCCAGCAGTTCATCGTGGAACACCATATATTTT.